This T cell receptor beta chain was sequenced in a study of shared clonotypes between healthy human individuals. This clone has just one count. The CDR3 contains 16 residues. Losses at the gene ends were 1 base for V and 3 bases for J; bases not matched to a gene: 5. Germline lookup yields CDR1 MDHEN and CDR2 SYDVKM. Naive CD8 cells, CD45RO-negative and positively selected for CCR7, excluded terminally differentiated effector memory CD45RA+ cells. The table came from immunoSEQ multiplex PCR; TCRdb's copy has only in-frame clones and leaves some out. The top ten clones hold around 1.8% of a sample with roughly 2,000,000 clones, over 85% of them seen once.

The rearrangement uses TRBV28 and TRBJ2-1, with TRBD2 identical over 8 bases. Sequenced sample: naive CD8+ T cells from PBMCs. The receptor's source is a man between 18 and 35 years old in good health. Some clones in this sample may be carry-over from other donors' samples. CDR3 nucleotide sequence: TGTGCCAGCAGTTTATTAGCGGGAAGTTTCTACAATGAGCAGTTCTTC. Translated, it gives CASSLLAGSFYNEQFF.